The subject of this entry is one T cell receptor beta chain. These data originate in a study of CD8 T cells in Susac syndrome. The RNA input was about 0.5 to 1 ug, and it was reverse transcribed with random hexamers. TCR beta CDR3 was amplified by immunoSEQ covering 54 Vbeta and 13 Jbeta. TCRdb reanalysed the immunoSEQ multiplex PCR reads using MiXCR and keeps one entry per CDR3 protein. The sample includes more than 200,000 distinct CDR3 sequences, approximately 94% seen only once; the top ten take 0.15%. Trimming cost V 6 bases and J 0 bases; bases outside gene matches: 7. CDR3 length: 15 amino acids. From germline, CDR1 is MGHDK and CDR2 SYGVNS.

The chain recombines TRBV25-1 with TRBJ1-1; 7 bases line up with TRBD1. This sequence originates from a human donor with Susac syndrome. Source material: CD4+ T cells from PBMCs. In nucleotides, the CDR3 is TGTGCCAGCAGCCCCAGGGGGGCCATGAACACTGAAGCTTTCTTT. Translation gives CASSPRGAMNTEAFF.